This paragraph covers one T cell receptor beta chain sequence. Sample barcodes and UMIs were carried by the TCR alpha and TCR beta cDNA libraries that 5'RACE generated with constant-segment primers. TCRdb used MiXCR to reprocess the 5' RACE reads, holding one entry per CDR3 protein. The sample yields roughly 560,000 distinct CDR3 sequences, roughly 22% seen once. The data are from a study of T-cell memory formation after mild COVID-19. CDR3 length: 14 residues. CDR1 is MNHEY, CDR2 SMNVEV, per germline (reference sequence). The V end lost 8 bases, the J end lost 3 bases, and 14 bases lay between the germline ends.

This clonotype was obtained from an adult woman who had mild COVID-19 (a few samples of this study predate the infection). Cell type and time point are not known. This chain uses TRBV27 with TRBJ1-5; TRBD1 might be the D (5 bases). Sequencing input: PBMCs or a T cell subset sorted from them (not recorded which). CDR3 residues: CASSYKGSNQPQHF. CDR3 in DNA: TGTGCCAGCTCGTACAAGGGGTCCAATCAGCCCCAGCATTTT.